This T cell receptor beta chain is drawn from a study of cytomegalovirus exposure and HLA in healthy donors. This clone was detected a few times. Its antigen is unknown. The PCR had 60 Vbeta and 13 Jbeta primers. This table comes from immunoSEQ multiplex PCR, and its TCRdb copy is limited to in-frame clones, with some not included. The sample has 120,000 or so clones; 75% to 85% are singletons. CDR1 and CDR2 (germline): MNHEY, SVGAGI. Trimming removed 0 bases from V and 5 bases from J, with 13 bases in between. This CDR3 contains 15 residues. Overall study results and limits: For most TCR sequences rarity was the rule, although some public TCRs occurred in many donors.

Source material: PBMCs. The sequence was collected from a young man in good health and CMV-seropositive. The chain joins TRBV6-5 to TRBJ2-5; D may be TRBD2 (7 bases). CDR3 nucleotides: TGTGCCAGCAGTTACTCAGGGGGGGGCGGTGAGACCCAGTACTTC. Its protein is CASSYSGGGGETQYF.